This T cell receptor (beta chain) stems from a study of T cells expressing NK-cell markers. Study-wide findings and caveats: CD8+ T cells in 5 or 6 donors included dominant NKG2C+ clonotypes at about 1.0-7.0%.

The CDR3 covers 15 residues. Per germline, CDR1 MNHNS and CDR2 SASEGT. Points on this clonotype: Its specificity is unknown.

With the 5' RACE reads reprocessed, TCRdb shows one record per CDR3 protein and no DNA. The repertoire table contains 150,000 to 180,000 distinct CDR3 sequences. Material for sequencing was blood T cells: a sorted CD56 or NKG2C T cell subset, CD4+ or CD8+ T cells, or bulk PBMC T cells (not recorded which). The clonotype comes from a woman between 45 and 65 years old in good health. This sequence joins TRBV6-1 and TRBJ2-3; TCRdb's D call of TRBD1 is untestable without DNA. CDR3 sequence reads: CATCRQPSSTDTQYF.